These 26 T cell receptor beta chains originate from one sample sequenced in a study of naive and memory T cell subsets. An oligonucleotide containing a UMI was ligated to the 3' end of TCR cDNA. The SP2 primer and nested alpha and beta constant region primers amplified ligated cDNA in four rounds. One entry per CDR3 protein, called by TCRdb with MiXCR from the 5' RACE reads. The sample contains about 62,000 distinct CDR3 sequences, approximately 8% of which appear only once. All receptors come from a female donor in good health.

This clonotype was seen many times. This rearrangement joins TRBV28 to TRBJ2-7; D may be TRBD2 (6 bases). The CDR3 contains 14 residues. Germline V lookup: CDR1 MDHEN, CDR2 SYDVKM. V gave up 6 bases and J gave up 0 bases, with 12 bases separating them. The DNA for the CDR3 is TGTGCCAGCAGGACCGGAGGGAGCTCCTACGAGCAGTACTTC. Translating gives CASRTGGSSYEQYF.

The chain employs TRBV7-3 and TRBJ2-5, with D perhaps matching TRBD1 or TRBD2 (5 bases each). V was shortened by 0 bases and J by 4 bases, with 12 bases between the two germline ends. CDR1 is SGHTA, CDR2 FQGTGA, per germline. The CDR3 has 15 amino acids. In DNA form, the CDR3 reads TGTGCCAGCAGCTTAACCGTGGGGGACGGAGAGACCCAGTACTTC. This codes for CASSLTVGDGETQYF.

This clonotype showed up just a few times. This rearrangement joins TRBV4-1 to TRBJ2-1; 8 bases match TRBD2. Germline trimming cut 1 base from V and 0 bases from J; bases unmatched to any gene: 17. CDR1 MGHRA and CDR2 YSYEKL come from the germline V gene. The CDR3 spans 21 residues. The CDR3 DNA is TGCGCCAGCAGCCAAGGGGTAGTAAGCGGGAGAAAGTCTAGCTCCTACAATGAGCAGTTCTTC. Amino acid sequence: CASSQGVVSGRKSSSYNEQFF.

This clonotype was seen a handful of times. The chain recombines TRBV30 with TRBJ2-5; TRBD2 matches at 10 bases. This CDR3 has 15 residues. V trimming: 2 bases; J trimming: 2 bases; junction bases outside the gene matches: 5. The germline V gene encodes CDR1 GTSNPN and CDR2 SVGIG (reference sequence). CDR3 bases: TGTGCCTGGAGTCTAACTAGCGGGGTACAAGAGACCCAGTACTTC. It specifies CAWSLTSGVQETQYF.

The table lists this clonotype with a few counts. CDR3 sequence reads: CASSENNAQETQYF. The CDR3 DNA reads TGTGCCAGCAGTGAAAATAACGCCCAGGAGACCCAGTACTTC. The rearrangement joins TRBV2 to TRBJ2-5; no reliable D call. From germline, CDR1 is SNHLY and CDR2 FYNNEI. The ends were cut back, 2 bases at V and 5 bases at J, with 12 bases in the middle. The length of the CDR3 is 14 residues.

This clonotype was seen many times. The V and J genes are TRBV20-1 and TRBJ1-2; no definite D call. Trimming cost V 3 bases and J 2 bases, with 4 bases left between them. Germline V gives CDR1 DFQATT, CDR2 SNEGSKA (reference sequence). The CDR3 totals 11 residues. CDR3 DNA sequence: TGCAGTGCTAGCGGAAACTATGGCTACACCTTC. It specifies CSASGNYGYTF.

This clonotype has a count of ten or more. This sequence joins TRBV7-2 and TRBJ2-3; D is possibly TRBD2 (5 bases). The V gene's germline CDR1 is SGHTA and CDR2 FQGNSA. The V end lost 6 bases, the J end lost 6 bases, and 13 bases lay between the germline ends. The CDR3 covers 13 residues. The CDR3 here is CASRWGEVDTQYF. DNA for the CDR3: TGTGCCAGCAGGTGGGGAGAAGTTGATACGCAGTATTTT.

The V gene is TRBV2, the J gene TRBJ2-5, with a tentative D call TRBD2 (6 bases). The CDR3 totals 14 residues. Between the trimmed V and J ends, which lost 8 bases and 1 base, there was a span of 14 bases. CDR1 SNHLY and CDR2 FYNNEI come from the germline V gene. The CDR3 reads CASHFLSGQETQYF. CDR3 nucleotides: TGTGCCAGCCACTTTCTTAGCGGCCAAGAGACCCAGTACTTC.

This clonotype was counted ten times or more. The V call is TRBV28, the J call TRBJ2-7; TRBD1 might be the D (6 bases). CDR1 is MDHEN, CDR2 SYDVKM, per germline. V was cut by 6 bases and J by 3 bases, with 15 bases left in between. The CDR3 has 14 residues. The DNA for the CDR3 is TGTGCCAGCAGCCCCGGTGTCAGGGGCTACGAGCAGTACTTC. This encodes CASSPGVRGYEQYF.

In its sample, this clonotype was seen a few times. One junction end does not reproduce the germline sequence, and a read error may be involved. The rearrangement links TRBV7-7 to TRBJ2-5, with TRBD2 identical over 12 bases. Germline V CDR1 and CDR2: SSHAT, FNYEAQ (reference sequence). This CDR3 region has 15 residues. The CDR3 loop reads CASSFRLAGEETQYF. CDR3 coding DNA: TGTGCTAGCAGCTTTCGACTAGCGGGGGAAGAGACCCAGTACTTC. Using reference TRBV7-7 and TRBJ2-5 for the parts outside the CDR3, the full variable domain is GAGVSQSPRYKVTKRGQDVTLRCDPISSHATLYWYQQALGQGPEFLTYFNYEAQPDKSGLPSDRFSAERPEGSISTLTIQRTEQRDSAMYRCASSFRLAGEETQYFGPGTRLLVL.

This clonotype turned up a few times. The V call is TRBV18, the J call TRBJ2-7, with a tentative D call TRBD1 (6 bases). The germline V gene encodes CDR1 KGHSH and CDR2 LQKENI. V was shortened by 1 base and J by 2 bases, with 12 bases between the two germline ends. The CDR3 runs 15 residues. The CDR3 region has the DNA TGTGCCAGCTCACCACTAGGACAGTTCGCCTACGAGCAGTACTTC. The encoded protein is CASSPLGQFAYEQYF. The entire variable domain, with the rest obtained from reference TRBV18 and TRBJ2-7, is as follows: NAGVMQNPRHLVRRRGQEARLRCSPMKGHSHVYWYRQLPEEGLKFMVYLQKENIIDESGMPKERFSAEFPKEGPSILRIQQVVRGDSAAYFCASSPLGQFAYEQYFGPGTRLTVT.

This clonotype was detected ten times or more. The chain has TRBV5-1 and TRBJ2-1; 10 nucleotides match TRBD1. J was trimmed by 9 bases and V by 0 bases; bases with no gene match: 9. Germline CDR1 reads SGHRS; CDR2 reads YFSETQ. This CDR3 comprises 16 residues. The CDR3 DNA sequence: TGCGCCAGCAGCTTGGCCAGGGACAGGGGACTGGGTGAGCAGTTCTTC. This encodes CASSLARDRGLGEQFF.

The chain combines TRBV10-3 with TRBJ2-7; TRBD2 might be the D (6 bases). CDR1 ENHRY and CDR2 SYGVKD come from the germline V gene. CDR3 length: 16 amino acids. Deletions cut 0 bases from V and 6 bases from J, with 18 bases between. As DNA, the CDR3 is TGTGCCATCAGTGAGTCTAGGTCCAGTAGCGGAGGCGAGCAGTACTTC. Protein product: CAISESRSSSGGEQYF.

The gene calls are TRBV28 and TRBJ2-3, with 11 bases that match TRBD2. With 2 bases clipped from V and 4 bases from J, the junction kept 8 bases outside the gene matches. The CDR3 extends over 17 amino acids. CDR1 and CDR2 (germline): MDHEN, SYDVKM. The DNA of the CDR3 is TGTGCCAGCAGTTTACCCACTACTAGCGGGAGATCAGATACGCAGTATTTT. Translated: CASSLPTTSGRSDTQYF.

The chain recombines TRBV3-1 with TRBJ1-4; 12 nucleotides agree with TRBD1. Germline lookup yields CDR1 LGHDT and CDR2 YNNKEL (reference sequence). The V gene end was trimmed by 4 bases and the J gene end by 8 bases; junction bases not matched to a gene: 17. This CDR3 has 19 amino acids. As DNA, the CDR3 is TGTGCCAGCAGCCTACGGGGGACAGGGGGCGCAGCCCGGCCGGAAAAACTGTTTTTT. This encodes CASSLRGTGGAARPEKLFF.

This clonotype was found a few times. The chain carries TRBV18 and TRBJ1-3, with TRBD1 matching 7 bases. Germline loops: CDR1 KGHSH, CDR2 LQKENI. The junction had 9 bases not matched to a gene; V was cut back by 2 bases and J by 11 bases. The CDR3 length is 14 residues. In DNA, the CDR3 is TGTGCCAGCTCACCATCCGGGGACAGCAGCGCCATATATTTT. It yields the protein CASSPSGDSSAIYF.

This clonotype was picked up a small number of times. This chain connects TRBV28 to TRBJ2-7; no firm D call. Germline V gene data show CDR1 as MDHEN and CDR2 as SYDVKM. Trimming cost V 3 bases and J 4 bases, with 10 bases left between them. The CDR3 runs 13 residues. The CDR3 reads CASSFSIAYEQYF. CDR3 nucleotide sequence: TGTGCCAGCAGTTTCTCCATTGCTTACGAGCAGTACTTC.

This clonotype has more than one count but fewer than ten. The chain joins TRBV20-1 to TRBJ2-7; TRBD1 agrees at 12 bases. J lost 8 bases, V lost 0 bases, and 8 bases had no gene match. Germline CDR1 and CDR2: DFQATT and SNEGSKA (reference sequence). The CDR3 has 15 residues. In DNA form, the CDR3 reads TGCAGTGCTAGAGATTTCGGGACAGGGGGCCTCAAGCAGTACTTC. Its protein is CSARDFGTGGLKQYF.

In this sample, this clonotype turned up a few times. The gene calls are TRBV2 and TRBJ2-1; D uncertain. Trimming pared 4 bases from V and 10 bases from J, leaving 5 bases between. The CDR3 is 10 residues long. Per the germline V gene, CDR1 is SNHLY and CDR2 is FYNNEI. In DNA, the CDR3 is TGTGCCAGCAGTGGTCTGGAGCAGTTCTTC. Residues: CASSGLEQFF.

This clonotype was counted ten times or more. The CDR3 DNA follows: TGTGCCAGCCTCTCGAGTGGACAGGGGATCTACGAGCAGTACTTC. Encoded protein: CASLSSGQGIYEQYF. The rearrangement joins TRBV6-6 to TRBJ2-7; 9 bases are a match to TRBD1. Germline V gives CDR1 MNHNY, CDR2 SVGAGI (reference sequence). V gave up 8 bases and J gave up 3 bases; unmatched junction bases: 11. The length of the CDR3 is 15 residues.

This clonotype was seen once. This sequence joins TRBV28 and TRBJ2-7; D gene unclear. Germline lookup yields CDR1 MDHEN and CDR2 SYDVKM. CDR3 size: 19 residues. The V gene lost 5 bases and the J gene lost 0 bases, with 26 bases spanning the gap. The CDR3 is CASSPIINRVTPSSYEQYF. CDR3 DNA sequence: TGTGCCAGCAGTCCCATAATTAATCGGGTGACACCAAGCTCCTACGAGCAGTACTTC.

The chain carries TRBV19 and TRBJ2-7, with D unclear. The germline V and J ends were trimmed by 5 bases and 0 bases, with 8 bases remaining between them. The CDR3 has 13 residues. In germline, CDR1 is LNHDA, CDR2 SQIVND (reference sequence). CDR3 nucleotide sequence: TGTGCCAGTAGTCCGTCGAGCTCCTACGAGCAGTACTTC. It translates to CASSPSSSYEQYF.

The genes are TRBV28 and TRBJ2-7; perhaps TRBD2 as D (6 bases). With 9 bases removed from V and 5 bases from J, the gap between germline ends came to 17 bases. The germline gives CDR1 MDHEN, CDR2 SYDVKM. CDR3 length: 13 residues. Here the CDR3 reads CASRRAGWHEQYF. DNA of the CDR3: TGTGCCAGTCGGAGGGCAGGGTGGCACGAGCAGTACTTC.

V gene TRBV29-1 combines with J gene TRBJ2-5, with 7 bases fitting TRBD1. The CDR3 consists of 13 residues. Germline-derived CDR1 and CDR2 are SQVTM and ANQGSEA. After removal of 0 bases from V and 5 bases from J, the junction contained 3 bases not matched to a gene. DNA of the CDR3: TGCAGCGTTGAAGAAGGGGGCAAGGAGACCCAGTACTTC. The encoded protein is CSVEEGGKETQYF.

This chain links TRBV7-8 with TRBJ1-1; 8 nucleotides line up with TRBD1. Germline CDR1 and CDR2: SGHVS and FQNEAQ. The CDR3 has 23 amino acids. V shed 4 bases, J shed 1 base, and the junction held 29 bases outside the gene matches. The CDR3 sequence is CASSSLLYPGQVDFDDRNTEAFF. The CDR3 DNA sequence: TGTGCCAGCAGCTCCCTACTTTATCCGGGACAGGTCGACTTCGATGATAGGAACACTGAAGCTTTCTTT.

J is TRBJ1-5 and V is TRBV24-1; TRBD1 might be the D (5 bases). CDR1 is KGHDR and CDR2 is SFDVKD in the germline V gene. The CDR3 is made up of 15 amino acids. V gave up 5 bases and J gave up 0 bases, with 10 bases separating them. The CDR3 DNA reads as TGTGCCACCAGTGGGTTACAGGATAGCAATCAGCCCCAGCATTTT. Its protein is CATSGLQDSNQPQHF.